This entry describes one T cell receptor beta chain. This sample is drawn from a study of shared clonotypes between healthy human individuals. The method was immunoSEQ multiplex PCR; TCRdb's version includes in-frame clones alone and lacks a portion of them. The table has 400,000 to 500,000 clones, around 80% seen once; the top ten hold about an eighth. CDR1 is SGHRS and CDR2 is YFSETQ in the germline V gene. V dropped 3 bases and J dropped 2 bases, with 16 bases sitting between them. This CDR3 is 16 amino acids long. Sequencing used PBMCs. The chain joins TRBV5-1 to TRBJ2-3; D is possibly TRBD1 (5 bases). This clonotype was obtained from a woman aged 40 to 50 in good health. Some clones in this sample may be carry-over from other donors' samples. The CDR3 nucleotides read TGCGCCAGCAGCTCTCAGGGTTCCCCCTCCACAGATACGCAGTATTTT. Translating gives CASSSQGSPSTDTQYF.